Listed below are T cell receptor beta chains from one sample, sequenced in a study of spatial heterogeneity in lung cancer. TCRdb reanalysed the 5' RACE reads using MiXCR and keeps one entry per CDR3 protein. Seen here are over 10,000 distinct CDR3 sequences, 15% to 20% observed once, and the top ten hold approximately 52%. The input for sequencing was PBMCs, taken at surgery. The origin of the receptors is a male donor with early-stage non-small cell lung cancer. Both conserved end residues are part of each CDR3. Each record gives: J gene, clone size, CDR3 length, D gene, V gene, CDR3 DNA, CDR3 protein. A D gene is named only where the DNA matches it firmly. A clone size is listed for some rows: how often the clone was seen (once, few, many), or a class if it is expanded.

>TRBJ1-1|many|16|TRBD1|TRBV28
TGTGCCAGCAGTTTAATTGTGACAGGGGTCGACACTGAAGCTTTCTTT
CASSLIVTGVDTEAFF
>TRBJ1-1|many|15|.|TRBV5-1
TGCGCCAGCAGCGCCCGTACCTCCGGGGACACTGAAGCTTTCTTT
CASSARTSGDTEAFF
>TRBJ2-6|.|15|.|TRBV7-3
TGTGCCAGCAGCTTATGGGCTGGTGGGGCCAACGTCCTGACTTTC
CASSLWAGGANVLTF
>TRBJ1-5|few|16|.|TRBV20-1
TGCAGTGCTGGAGGGCCAGGACCCACTAGCAATCAGCCCCAGCATTTT
CSAGGPGPTSNQPQHF
>TRBJ2-2|few|15|TRBD2|TRBV28
TGTGCCAGCACTTCGGGACTAGCGGGGACCGGGGAGCTGTTTTTT
CASTSGLAGTGELFF
>TRBJ2-5|many|11|.|TRBV5-1
TGCGCCAGCAGCTTGGAAGAGACCCAGTACTTC
CASSLEETQYF
>TRBJ1-1|many|14|.|TRBV6-6
TGTGCCAGCAGTTACCGGGACTTGAACACTGAAGCTTTCTTT
CASSYRDLNTEAFF
>TRBJ2-5|few|17|TRBD2|TRBV15
TGTGCCACCAGCAGATCCGGACTAGCGGGAGGGCAAGAGACCCAGTACTTC
CATSRSGLAGGQETQYF
>TRBJ2-1|many|12|.|TRBV7-9
TGTGCCAGCAGCCCGGACTCGAGTGAGCAGTTCTTC
CASSPDSSEQFF
>TRBJ1-3|medium-sized|16|.|TRBV18
TGTGCCAGCTCACAATCGACAGGCGCCTCTGGAAACACCATATATTTT
CASSQSTGASGNTIYF
>TRBJ1-1|many|14|.|TRBV5-4
TGTGCCAGCAGCCTCCAGGGACGGCACACTGAAGCTTTCTTT
CASSLQGRHTEAFF
>TRBJ2-7|many|18|.|TRBV29-1
TGCAGCGTTGAAGGAGGGCCCAGGGCGGGACAAGACTCCTACGAGCAGTACTTC
CSVEGGPRAGQDSYEQYF
>TRBJ2-1|few|14|TRBD2|TRBV18
TGTGCCAGCTCACCCGGACTAGCGGGAGATGAGCAGTTCTTC
CASSPGLAGDEQFF
>TRBJ2-7|few|16|.|TRBV6-1
TGTGCCAGCAGTGATTCCGGGACTCCCAGCTCCTACGAGCAGTACTTC
CASSDSGTPSSYEQYF
>TRBJ2-2|.|13|TRBD1|TRBV6-1
TGTGCCAGCAGTGAGACAGGGGCTGGGGAGCTGTTTTTT
CASSETGAGELFF
>TRBJ2-1|.|15|.|TRBV3-1
TGTGCCAGCAGCCAGGTTCGAGCGGGCTTCAATGAGCAGTTCTTC
CASSQVRAGFNEQFF
>TRBJ2-1|.|18|.|TRBV5-1
TGCGCCAGCAGCTTGGATTCGAGGGGTCCGCCTTCCTACAATGAGCAGTTCTTC
CASSLDSRGPPSYNEQFF
>TRBJ2-2|.|15|TRBD2|TRBV20-1
TGCAGTGCTAGAGATCCGACTAGCGGGGTTGGGGAGCTGTTTTTT
CSARDPTSGVGELFF
>TRBJ1-5|.|15|.|TRBV2
TGTGCCAGCAGTGACGGGATCCTTAGCAATCAGCCCCAGCATTTT
CASSDGILSNQPQHF
>TRBJ1-6|few|12|.|TRBV12-3/TRBV12-4
TGTGCCAGCAGTTCCTTGGATTCACCCCTCCACTTT
CASSSLDSPLHF
>TRBJ1-1|.|14|.|TRBV12-3/TRBV12-4
TGTGCCAGCAGTTTCGGAGGCGGATCCCTTGCAGCTTTCTTT
CASSFGGGSLAAFF
>TRBJ2-2|many|17|TRBD2|TRBV27
TGTGCCAGCAGTTTAGCGTCGACTAGCGGGGGCACCGGGGAGCTGTTTTTT
CASSLASTSGGTGELFF
>TRBJ2-1|.|11|.|TRBV29-1
TGCAGCGTTGAAAGGGGAAATGAGCAGTTCTTC
CSVERGNEQFF
>TRBJ2-2|.|17|.|TRBV11-3
TGTGCCAGCAGCTTAGGATTTAGCCCCGCGAACACCGGGGAGCTGTTTTTT
CASSLGFSPANTGELFF
>TRBJ1-2|.|12|.|TRBV20-1
TGCAGTGCTAGCGTCACAGACCCATATGCCACCTTC
CSASVTDPYATF
>TRBJ2-7|few|13|.|TRBV28
TGTGCCAGCAGTCCCCGTAGGAGTGAGCAGCAGTACTTC
CASSPRRSEQQYF
>TRBJ2-6|many|18|TRBD1|TRBV3-1
TGTGCCAGCAGCCAAGGCCCGAGAGACAGGGACGGGGCCAACGTCCTGACTTTC
CASSQGPRDRDGANVLTF
>TRBJ2-7|.|14|.|TRBV27
TGTGCCAGCAGTTCATCCAGGAACTCCTACGAGCAGTACTTC
CASSSSRNSYEQYF
>TRBJ1-1|.|15|.|TRBV20-1
TGCAGTGCTAGATCACGGGGAGTCCCAAACACTGAAGCTTTCTTT
CSARSRGVPNTEAFF
>TRBJ2-7|few|14|TRBD1|TRBV9
TGTGCCAGCAGCAACCGGGACAGGGCTTACGAGCAGTACTTC
CASSNRDRAYEQYF
>TRBJ2-7|.|16|.|TRBV7-3
TGTGCCAGCAGCTTAAGAGCCGGGGGGCGACTTGACGAGCAGTACTTC
CASSLRAGGRLDEQYF
>TRBJ2-7|few|15|TRBD2|TRBV6-5
TGTGCCAGCAGTTACAAAGGGACTAGTACCTACGAGCAGTACTTC
CASSYKGTSTYEQYF
>TRBJ2-3|once|18|TRBD2|TRBV5-1
TGCACCAGCAGCTTGGGACTAGCGGGGGCGGGTCTCACAGATACGCAGTATTTT
CTSSLGLAGAGLTDTQYF
>TRBJ1-1|few|17|TRBD1|TRBV6-1
TGTGCCACCAAGTTTGACTTCACAGGGGCCGGGGACACTGAAGCTTTCTTT
CATKFDFTGAGDTEAFF
>TRBJ2-3|many|12|.|TRBV7-3
TGTGCCAGCAGCTTACCGACAGATACGCAGTATTTT
CASSLPTDTQYF
>TRBJ2-1|medium-sized|17|TRBD2|TRBV20-1
TGCAGTGCTAGCGGAGAGGGAGCGGGAGGGCCTGCCAGTGAGCAGTTCTTC
CSASGEGAGGPASEQFF
>TRBJ2-2|medium-sized|13|.|TRBV2
TGTGCCAGCACTTACACTAGCCCCGGGGAGCTGTTTTTT
CASTYTSPGELFF
>TRBJ2-5|.|16|.|TRBV6-6
TGTGCCAGCAGCCCCGGGGGAGCGGGTGCCCGGGAGACCCAGTACTTC
CASSPGGAGARETQYF
>TRBJ2-3|.|18|TRBD2|TRBV20-1
TGCAGTGCTAGAGGTGTAAGCGGGACTAGCGGGACCGTCGCGAAGGAGTATTTT
CSARGVSGTSGTVAKEYF
>TRBJ2-2|few|13|.|TRBV27
TGTGCCAGCAGCCTCAGCCTGTCCGGGGAGCTGTTTTTT
CASSLSLSGELFF
>TRBJ2-7|.|13|TRBD2|TRBV6-5
TGTGCCAGCAGCGAGAGCGGGAGTTACGAGCAGTACTTC
CASSESGSYEQYF
>TRBJ2-3|many|14|TRBD1|TRBV18
TGTGCCAGCTCATCGGACAGGTCAACAGATACGCAGTATTTT
CASSSDRSTDTQYF
>TRBJ1-1|few|15|.|TRBV3-1
TGTGCCAGCAGCCAAGATAACAGGGTAAACACTGAAGCTTTCTTT
CASSQDNRVNTEAFF
>TRBJ1-1|many|13|.|TRBV27
TGTGCCAGCACCACCGCGGGAGGTTCTGAAGCTTTCTTT
CASTTAGGSEAFF
>TRBJ2-7|.|14|TRBD1|TRBV4-1
TGCGCCAGCAGGGAAGGACAGGCCTCCTACGAGCAGTACTTC
CASREGQASYEQYF
>TRBJ2-5|many|20|TRBD2|TRBV19
TGTGCCAGTAGTATGGTAGGGGGTAGAGGACTAGCGCGAGACCAAGAGACCCAGTACTTC
CASSMVGGRGLARDQETQYF
>TRBJ2-7|.|11|.|TRBV28
TGTGCCAGCAGTCCGCACTACGAGCAGTACTTC
CASSPHYEQYF
>TRBJ2-1|few|18|TRBD2|TRBV28
TGTGCCAGCAGTCCCCCTCCCCGGATGACTAGCAGGCAAAGTGAGCAGTTCTTC
CASSPPPRMTSRQSEQFF
>TRBJ2-7|.|15|.|TRBV6-5
TGTGCCAGCAGAACCGGGACGGCGAGCTCCTACGAGCAGTACTTC
CASRTGTASSYEQYF
>TRBJ2-1|.|14|TRBD2|TRBV6-5
TGTGCCAGCGAAGGCGGGAGGGTTGGGAATGAGCAGTTCTTC
CASEGGRVGNEQFF
>TRBJ1-5|few|16|.|TRBV28
TGTGCCAGCAGTTTATTATCACGGGGTAGCAATCAGCCCCAGCATTTT
CASSLLSRGSNQPQHF
>TRBJ2-4|.|14|TRBD1|TRBV7-9
TGTGCCAGCAGCCCTGGACAGGTTATGGACATTCAGTACTTC
CASSPGQVMDIQYF
>TRBJ2-7|many|17|.|TRBV6-2/TRBV6-3
TGTGCCAGCAGTTACTCAGGAGGAGGCAGGGGACCCCACGAGCAGTACTTC
CASSYSGGGRGPHEQYF
>TRBJ2-7|.|14|.|TRBV12-3/TRBV12-4
TGTGCCAGCAGCCCTACCAGACACTCCTACGAGCAGTACTTC
CASSPTRHSYEQYF
>TRBJ1-5|.|15|TRBD1|TRBV6-2/TRBV6-3
TGTGCCAGCAGTTACCCGGGACAGCGCAATCAGCCCCAGCATTTT
CASSYPGQRNQPQHF
>TRBJ2-2|.|13|.|TRBV11-1
TGTGCCAGCAGCTTTACGGAAACCGGGGAGCTGTTTTTT
CASSFTETGELFF
>TRBJ2-2|.|19|.|TRBV15
TGTGCCACCAGCAGAGATCTTGGCTCGACCCCCCGGGACACCGGGGAGCTGTTTTTT
CATSRDLGSTPRDTGELFF
>TRBJ2-7|.|13|TRBD1|TRBV5-6
TGTGCCAGCAGCAGAGGGACAGGGGGCGAGCAGTACTTC
CASSRGTGGEQYF
>TRBJ2-2|.|14|.|TRBV24-1
TGTGCCACCAGTGAGTTACCGCACACCGGGGAGCTGTTTTTT
CATSELPHTGELFF